The present entry profiles one T cell receptor beta chain with its context. Its target is unknown. The germline V gene encodes CDR1 SGDLS and CDR2 YYNGEE. V lost 3 bases, J lost 1 base, and 5 bases stayed unmatched. CDR3 length equals 18 residues. The data were obtained in a study of cytomegalovirus exposure and HLA in healthy donors. Study observations and caveats: The study recorded 150 to 200 TCR beta chains that were cytomegalovirus-associated. As confirmed in vitro, a few CMV-associated chains were specific for CMV antigens.

60 Vbeta and 13 Jbeta primers were used in PCR. Measured with immunoSEQ multiplex PCR; TCRdb has only the in-frame clones, and not every one. This table has 160,000 or so clones, roughly 80% appearing once. Sequencing input: PBMCs. The receptor was isolated from a male donor in good health and CMV-seropositive. This sequence joins TRBV9 and TRBJ2-2, with 14 bases that match TRBD2. The DNA for the CDR3 is TGTGCCAGCAGCGAGGGACTAGCGGGGGCCAAGAACACCGGGGAGCTGTTTTTT. It specifies CASSEGLAGAKNTGELFF.